These 22 T cell receptor beta chains were sequenced from one sample in a study of Ad26.COV2.S vaccination and SARS-CoV-2 variants. Profiled with immunoSEQ multiplex PCR; TCRdb holds only in-frame clones, not every one. The sample holds some 480,000 clones, roughly nine tenths seen once. As to treatment: 15 to 20 received Ad26.COV2.S at low or high dose, single or two shots; roughly five received placebo; per-sample allocation not given. Sampling took place 63 days after the first vaccine or placebo injection. The source was peripheral blood, collected in a trial of Ad26.COV2.S vaccine versus placebo. The receptors originated from a person aged 18-60 years who received the Ad26.COV2.S COVID-19 vaccine or a placebo.

This chain uses TRBV9 with TRBJ2-5; 8 nucleotides agree with TRBD1. The germline V gene encodes CDR1 SGDLS and CDR2 YYNGEE. Trimming removed 4 bases from V and 3 bases from J; junction bases left unmatched: 2. This CDR3 is built from 13 residues. The CDR3 is CASSYRGEETQYF. As DNA, the CDR3 is TGTGCCAGCAGCTACAGGGGGGAAGAGACCCAGTACTTC. The variable domain in full, with the rest retrieved from reference TRBV9 and TRBJ2-5, is DSGVTQTPKHLITATGQRVTLRCSPRSGDLSVYWYQQSLDQGLQFLIQYYNGEERAKGNILERFSAQQFPDLHSELNLSSLELGDSALYFCASSYRGEETQYFGPGTRLLVL.

This clone was found a few times. The CDR3 DNA is TGTGCCAGTAGTATAACCAGGAGCACAGATACGCAGTATTTT. It specifies CASSITRSTDTQYF. The rearrangement links TRBV19 to TRBJ2-3; D remains ambiguous. The germline V gene has CDR1 LNHDA and CDR2 SQIVND (reference sequence). The CDR3 has 14 residues. The germline V and J ends were trimmed by 2 bases and 0 bases, with 6 bases remaining between them.

This rearrangement joins TRBV10-3 to TRBJ2-1, with D possibly matching TRBD1 (6 bases). This CDR3 is 12 amino acids long. V lost 8 bases and J 10 bases, leaving 15 bases between the germline ends. CDR1 is ENHRY, CDR2 SYGVKD, per germline. DNA for the CDR3: TGTGCCATCTCCATGGGGGCGGTGGAGCAGTTCTTC. This codes for CAISMGAVEQFF.

This rearrangement joins TRBV5-1 to TRBJ2-7; tentative D call: TRBD2 (6 bases). The CDR3 is 12 residues long. Germline CDR1 reads SGHRS; CDR2 reads YFSETQ. Trimming cost V 4 bases and J 6 bases, with 11 bases left between them. Written as DNA, the CDR3 is TGCGCCAGCAGCGGGGGGACTCGCGAGCAGTACTTC. Translating it yields CASSGGTREQYF.

The CDR3 nucleotides read TGTGCCAGCGAATCCCGGGACAGGGTTAACTATGGCTACACCTTC. Protein product: CASESRDRVNYGYTF. The chain carries TRBV2 and TRBJ1-2; 9 nucleotides match TRBD1. Per the germline V gene, CDR1 is SNHLY and CDR2 is FYNNEI. The ends lost 8 bases at V and 1 base at J; junction bases unmatched: 8. The CDR3 length is 15 residues.

This chain joins TRBV29-1 and TRBJ2-5; 7 bases match TRBD1. V lost 7 bases, J lost 5 bases, and 13 bases stayed unmatched. This CDR3 has 14 residues. Germline CDR1 is SQVTM and CDR2 is ANQGSEA. The CDR3 region has the DNA TGCAGCGGAGGGGCAGGGGGACGAGGCGAGACCCAGTACTTC. Its translation: CSGGAGGRGETQYF.

The chain employs TRBV5-6 and TRBJ2-5, with TRBD2 identical over 10 bases. V was clipped by 1 base and J by 7 bases; unmatched bases: 10. This CDR3 region has 16 residues. Germline V gene sequence: CDR1 SGHDT, CDR2 YYEEEE. The CDR3 nucleotides read TGTGCCAGCAGCTTGTTAGAGCGGGAGGGCCTGGTGACCCAGTACTTC. Its protein product is CASSLLEREGLVTQYF.

V and J are TRBV9 and TRBJ2-7; 8 nucleotides align to TRBD2. Germline V gives CDR1 SGDLS, CDR2 YYNGEE. The V and J ends lost 0 bases and 2 bases, in that order; junction bases with no gene match: 7. The CDR3 runs to 16 residues. The CDR3 here is CASSVGGLAGTYEQYF. In DNA, the CDR3 is TGTGCCAGCAGCGTAGGGGGGCTAGCGGGCACCTACGAGCAGTACTTC.

The chain is built from TRBV4-3 and TRBJ1-2, with TRBD1 matching 8 bases. In germline, CDR1 is LGHNA, CDR2 YSLEER. This CDR3 has 15 residues. With 3 bases clipped from V and 3 bases from J, the junction kept 6 bases outside the gene matches. This chain's CDR3 is CASSQMPTGDYGYTF. The CDR3 DNA follows: TGCGCCAGCAGCCAGATGCCGACAGGGGACTATGGCTACACCTTC.

This clone was recorded only once. The rearrangement joins TRBV11-2 to TRBJ2-1; D is uncertain. CDR1 SGHAT and CDR2 FQNNGV come from the germline V gene. The CDR3 sequence is 12 residues long. The germline V and J ends were trimmed by 1 base and 2 bases, with 0 bases remaining between them. This CDR3 reads CASSLAYNEQFF. The CDR3 nucleotides read TGTGCCAGCAGCTTAGCCTACAATGAGCAGTTCTTC.

The chain employs TRBV4-3 and TRBJ2-7, with D hard to call. From germline, CDR1 is LGHNA and CDR2 YSLEER. V lost 0 bases and J 3 bases, leaving 9 bases between the germline ends. The CDR3 is 14 amino acids. The CDR3 DNA reads as TGCGCCAGCAGCCAAGATGCACTGGGCTACGAGCAGTACTTC. Amino acids: CASSQDALGYEQYF.

V and J are TRBV19 and TRBJ2-1; 11 bases align to TRBD1. CDR3 size: 16 residues. Germline loops: CDR1 LNHDA, CDR2 SQIVND (reference sequence). The V segment lost 5 bases and the J segment 8 bases; nucleotides outside the gene matches: 11. The CDR3 reads CASSVFWGQGVYEQFF. The CDR3 nucleotides read TGTGCCAGTAGTGTTTTTTGGGGACAGGGGGTTTATGAGCAGTTCTTC.

The V and J genes are TRBV28 and TRBJ2-3, with TRBD1 as a possible D gene (6 bases). From germline, CDR1 is MDHEN and CDR2 SYDVKM. Between the trimmed V and J ends, which lost 7 bases and 0 bases, there was a span of 17 bases. The CDR3 is 16 amino acids. The CDR3 nucleotides read TGTGCCAGCAACATCCGGACAGCCCTTAGCACAGATACGCAGTATTTT. As protein: CASNIRTALSTDTQYF.

The V and J genes are TRBV30 and TRBJ1-2; 7 bases line up with TRBD1. CDR1 and CDR2 (germline): GTSNPN, SVGIG (reference sequence). V trimming: 1 base; J trimming: 8 bases; junction bases outside the gene matches: 13. This CDR3 has 15 amino acids. CDR3 region: CAWSGLGQGGRGYTF. The DNA for the CDR3 is TGTGCCTGGAGTGGCTTAGGGCAGGGGGGACGCGGCTACACCTTC.

This rearrangement joins TRBV19 to TRBJ1-4; no clear D. V lost 3 bases to trimming and J lost 7 bases, with 3 bases between them. Germline-derived CDR1 and CDR2 are LNHDA and SQIVND (reference sequence). There are 11 residues in the CDR3. DNA for the CDR3: TGTGCCAGTAGTATGATTGAAAAACTGTTTTTT. It specifies CASSMIEKLFF.

This sequence joins TRBV19 and TRBJ2-1; 8 bases agree with TRBD2. This CDR3 comprises 16 residues. Germline V lookup: CDR1 LNHDA, CDR2 SQIVND (reference sequence). Trimming cost V 4 bases and J 9 bases; bases outside gene matches: 14. The DNA of the CDR3 is TGTGCCAGTAGTAGGGCTAGCGGGTGGGATTCGGGTGAGCAGTTCTTC. The encoded protein is CASSRASGWDSGEQFF.

This clone was detected once. This chain connects TRBV19 to TRBJ1-2; D gene unclear. The CDR3 spans 14 residues. CDR1 and CDR2 from the germline V gene are LNHDA and SQIVND (reference sequence). The V end lost 6 bases, the J end lost 10 bases, and 21 bases lay between the germline ends. The DNA of the CDR3 is TGTGCCAGTAGGGTTTCGGGCCCCGTTCCCGCCTACACCTTC. Protein product: CASRVSGPVPAYTF.

The CDR3: CASSGTTSYEQYF. The CDR3 region has the DNA TGTGCCAGTAGTGGGACTACGTCCTACGAGCAGTACTTC. The rearrangement uses TRBV19 and TRBJ2-7; 7 nucleotides agree with TRBD2. The CDR3 is 13 residues long. V lost 5 bases and J lost 1; bases outside the gene matches: 2. Germline CDR1 reads LNHDA; CDR2 reads SQIVND (reference sequence).

This chain uses TRBV6-6 with TRBJ2-4, with 8 bases matching TRBD1. V lost 2 bases and J lost 9; bases outside the gene matches: 9. In germline, CDR1 is MNHNY, CDR2 SVGAGI (reference sequence). This CDR3 has 15 residues. CDR3: CASSYPGQGRAIQYF. DNA for the CDR3: TGTGCCAGCAGTTACCCCGGACAGGGTAGGGCCATTCAGTACTTC.

This rearrangement joins TRBV19 to TRBJ2-7; D might be TRBD2 (5 bases). Trimming left V 6 bases short and J 5 bases short, with 17 bases between. The CDR3 loop spans 14 amino acids. The germline CDR1 and CDR2 sequences are LNHDA and SQIVND (reference sequence). This chain's CDR3 is CASSHTSLFDEQYF. The CDR3 DNA reads as TGTGCCAGTAGCCACACTAGTCTCTTCGACGAGCAGTACTTC.

The gene calls are TRBV5-5 and TRBJ2-3, with D possibly being TRBD2 (5 bases). With 0 bases removed from V and 0 bases from J, the gap between germline ends came to 11 bases. Germline V gives CDR1 SGHKS, CDR2 YYEKEE (reference sequence). CDR3 length equals 16 residues. The CDR3, as DNA: TGTGCCAGCAGCTTGGAGCTAGCACCCAGCACAGATACGCAGTATTTT. Protein sequence: CASSLELAPSTDTQYF.

V is TRBV18 and J is TRBJ1-4, with 8 nucleotides matching TRBD1. The length of the CDR3 is 16 residues. Germline V gives CDR1 KGHSH, CDR2 LQKENI. With 4 bases clipped from V and 12 bases from J, the junction kept 16 bases outside the gene matches. CDR3 nucleotide sequence: TGTGCCAGCTCACAGGACAGGGTGAAAACGAGGGAGGAACTGTTTTTT. Translated, it gives CASSQDRVKTREELFF. The whole variable domain, filled in from reference TRBV18 and TRBJ1-4, reads NAGVMQNPRHLVRRRGQEARLRCSPMKGHSHVYWYRQLPEEGLKFMVYLQKENIIDESGMPKERFSAEFPKEGPSILRIQQVVRGDSAAYFCASSQDRVKTREELFFGSGTQLSVL.